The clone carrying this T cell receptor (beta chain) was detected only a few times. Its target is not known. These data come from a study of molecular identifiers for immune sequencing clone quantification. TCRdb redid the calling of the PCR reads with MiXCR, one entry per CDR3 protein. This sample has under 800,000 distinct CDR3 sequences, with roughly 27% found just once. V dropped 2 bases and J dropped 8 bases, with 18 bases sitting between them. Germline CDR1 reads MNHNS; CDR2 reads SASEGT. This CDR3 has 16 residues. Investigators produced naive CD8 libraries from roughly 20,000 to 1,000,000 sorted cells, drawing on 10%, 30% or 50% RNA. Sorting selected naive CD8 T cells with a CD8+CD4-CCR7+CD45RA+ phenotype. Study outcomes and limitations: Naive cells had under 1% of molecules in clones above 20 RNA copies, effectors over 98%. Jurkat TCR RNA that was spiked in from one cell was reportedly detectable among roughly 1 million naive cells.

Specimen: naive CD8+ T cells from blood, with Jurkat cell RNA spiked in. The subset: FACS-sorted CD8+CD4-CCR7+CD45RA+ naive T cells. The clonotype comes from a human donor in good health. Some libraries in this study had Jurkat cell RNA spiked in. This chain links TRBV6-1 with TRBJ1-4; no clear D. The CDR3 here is CASSESLGKLGEKLFF. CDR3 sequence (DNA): TGTGCCAGCAGTGAATCCCTTGGGAAACTTGGGGAAAAACTGTTTTTT.